This T cell receptor beta chain was captured in a study of T cells in Graves' hyperthyroidism and ophthalmopathy. Turning to this clonotype: Antigen: not known.

Exclusion criteria comprised uncontrolled infection, other autoimmune disease, pregnancy or lactation. The ends were cut back, 0 bases at V and 5 bases at J, with 13 bases in the middle. Germline V gene data show CDR1 as LNHDA and CDR2 as SQIVND (reference sequence). This CDR3 contains 15 residues. Researchers amplified the TCR beta CDR3 regions from RNA transcripts. During a first-round RT-PCR of the TCR CDR3, the HTBI primer set was used. TCRdb analysed the multiplex PCR reads with MiXCR anew, one entry per CDR3 protein. The table has roughly 700,000 distinct CDR3 sequences, roughly 17% seen once; the top ten hold 15%. Notes on the study in general: Blood also contained most expanded thyroid clonotypes above 0.001. The model foresaw ophthalmopathy a median around 6 months prior to onset.

The rearrangement uses TRBV19 and TRBJ1-1; the D is unclear. What was sequenced was blood. The receptor was isolated from a man aged 50 to 60 with Graves' hyperthyroidism. The CDR3 bases are TGTGCCAGTAGTATAGATCTTGTCAGCAGTACTGAAGCTTTCTTT. This encodes CASSIDLVSSTEAFF.